This T cell receptor (beta chain) stems from a study of CD8 T cells in Susac syndrome. In germline, CDR1 is SQVTM, CDR2 ANQGSEA. There are 15 residues in the CDR3. Trimming at V came to 4 bases and at J to 8 bases, leaving 8 bases not matched to a gene. The RNA, about 0.45 to 1 ug, was put through reverse transcription using random hexamers. TCRdb fed the immunoSEQ multiplex PCR reads into MiXCR, producing one record per CDR3 protein. This sample has around 81,000 distinct CDR3 sequences, with 94% found just once. The TCR originated in a human donor with Susac syndrome. The V gene is TRBV29-1, the J gene TRBJ2-2; 12 bases fit TRBD2. The sequencing sample was made of CD8+ T cells from PBMCs. CDR3 bases: TGCAGCGTTGGAGGACTAGCGGGACTTTCTGGGGAGCTGTTTTTT. This encodes CSVGGLAGLSGELFF.